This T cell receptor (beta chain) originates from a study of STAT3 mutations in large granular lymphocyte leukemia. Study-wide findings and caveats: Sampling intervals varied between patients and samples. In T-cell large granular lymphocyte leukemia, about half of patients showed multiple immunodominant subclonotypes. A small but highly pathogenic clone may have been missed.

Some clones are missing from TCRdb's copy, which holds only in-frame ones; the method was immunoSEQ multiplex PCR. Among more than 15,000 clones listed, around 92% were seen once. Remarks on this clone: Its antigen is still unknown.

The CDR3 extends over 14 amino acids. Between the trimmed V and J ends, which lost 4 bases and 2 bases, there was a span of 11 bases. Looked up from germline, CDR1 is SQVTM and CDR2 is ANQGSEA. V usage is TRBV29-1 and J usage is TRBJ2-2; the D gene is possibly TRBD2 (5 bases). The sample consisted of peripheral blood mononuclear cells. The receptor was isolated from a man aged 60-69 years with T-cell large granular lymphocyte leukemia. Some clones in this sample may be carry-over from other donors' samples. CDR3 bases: TGCAGCGTTGGCCGCGGGCCCAACACCGGGGAGCTGTTTTTT. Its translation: CSVGRGPNTGELFF.